A single T cell receptor (beta chain) is shown here with its context. Profiled with immunoSEQ multiplex PCR; TCRdb holds only in-frame clones, not every one. The sample yields about 22,000 clones, 85% to 95% seen once. The sample comes from a study of brain T cells in children with intractable seizures. The trim removed 5 bases at V and 0 bases at J, leaving 7 bases unmatched. The CDR3 contains 15 residues. CDR1 LGHDT and CDR2 YNNKEL come from the germline V gene (reference sequence). Source: peripheral blood, taken at surgery. The rearrangement links TRBV3-1 (or the pseudogene TRBV3-2) to TRBJ2-7; 7 positions match TRBD2. The receptor was isolated from a boy between 5 and 17 years old with focal cortical dysplasia and intractable seizures. The DNA of the CDR3 is TGTGCCAGCAGCTCAGAGCGGGGACTCTCCTACGAGCAGTACTTC. Protein sequence: CASSSERGLSYEQYF.